Shown below are 13 T cell receptor beta chains from a single sample sequenced in a study of T cells after yellow fever vaccination (dated by TCRdb to about 2019). Library preparation used 5' RACE. The sequencing machine was an Illumina HiSeq 2500. TCRdb's own reprocessing of the public reads used fastp at Q25 and MiXCR and kept productive beta chains. A single entry per CDR3 protein holds the most common genes and DNA from its merged rows. This sample lists 450,000 to 650,000 distinct CDR3 sequences; roughly 13% were detected once. The ten largest clones add up to about 14% of the sample. The sample's treatment or condition, from its label and the paper: live attenuated yellow fever vaccine strain. The sample in question was PBMCs, obtained on the day of the yellow fever booster vaccination. The receptors derive from a man aged 30 to 39 who received the YFV17D yellow fever vaccine.

The V call is TRBV20-1, the J call TRBJ2-1; 10 nucleotides match TRBD2. V dropped 1 base and J dropped 7; count of bases not matched to a gene: 10. Germline CDR1 reads DFQATT; CDR2 reads SNEGSKA (reference sequence). This CDR3 comprises 16 residues. CDR3 in DNA: TGCAGTGCTAGAGTTGTACTAGCGGGAATTGGGAATGAGCAGTTCTTC. Its protein product is CSARVVLAGIGNEQFF.

The CDR3, as DNA: TGTGCCAGCAGCCCCACTAGCGGCTCAAACAATGAGCAGTTCTTC. It encodes CASSPTSGSNNEQFF. The chain employs TRBV3-1 and TRBJ2-1; the match to TRBD2 covers 8 bases. V shed 4 bases and J 5 bases; nucleotides not matched to a gene: 7. The CDR3 length is 15 residues. Germline V gene lookup returns CDR1 LGHDT and CDR2 YNNKEL (reference sequence).

This sequence joins TRBV4-3 and TRBJ2-1, with a possible D match to TRBD2 (5 bases). CDR1 and CDR2 (germline): LGHNA, YSLEER. V was shortened by 0 bases and J by 10 bases, with 13 bases between the two germline ends. This CDR3 region has 14 residues. CDR3 sequence: CASSQDAGLYEQFF. CDR3 bases: TGCGCCAGCAGCCAAGATGCGGGTCTTTACGAGCAGTTCTTC.

This clonotype has a count of ten or more. The chain uses TRBV5-1 and TRBJ2-7, with D possibly being TRBD1 (6 bases). Germline loops: CDR1 SGHRS, CDR2 YFSETQ. V was cut by 4 bases and J by 0 bases, with 14 bases left in between. CDR3 length equals 15 residues. CDR3 nucleotide sequence: TGCGCCAGCAGCGGCCGGGACACGGGCTCCTACGAGCAGTACTTC. This gives the protein CASSGRDTGSYEQYF.

Written as DNA, the CDR3 is TGTGCCAGCAGCTCCCAGCGGGACCCCATCAATGAGCAGTTCTTC. The encoded protein is CASSSQRDPINEQFF. The rearrangement links TRBV11-1 to TRBJ2-1; TRBD2 matches 7 bases. The germline V gene has CDR1 SGHAT and CDR2 FQDESV (reference sequence). The ends lost 4 bases at V and 6 bases at J; junction bases unmatched: 9. The CDR3 contains 15 residues. The full variable domain, in which reference TRBV11-1 and TRBJ2-1 provide the parts outside the CDR3, is EAEVAQSPRYKITEKSQAVAFWCDPISGHATLYWYRQILGQGPELLVQFQDESVVDDSQLPKDRFSAERLKGVDSTLKIQPAELGDSAMYLCASSSQRDPINEQFFGPGTRLTVL.

V usage is TRBV25-1 and J usage is TRBJ1-2, with a possible D match to TRBD1 (5 bases). V was shortened by 4 bases and J by 8 bases, with 20 bases between the two germline ends. Germline assignment: CDR1 MGHDK and CDR2 SYGVNS. The CDR3 runs 15 residues. CDR3 DNA: TGTGCCAGCAGTGGTGCCAATCTCGGGACTTGGGGCTACACCTTC. It is translated as CASSGANLGTWGYTF.

Ten or more counts support this clonotype. CDR3 nucleotides: TGTGCCAGCAGCTCTATAGCGGGAGGGCCGGTTTACGAGCAGTACTTC. It specifies CASSSIAGGPVYEQYF. This sequence joins TRBV7-2 and TRBJ2-7; 11 positions agree with TRBD2. With 4 bases clipped from V and 4 bases from J, the junction kept 9 bases outside the gene matches. Germline CDR1 reads SGHTA; CDR2 reads FQGNSA. CDR3 size: 16 residues.

V and J are TRBV3-1 and TRBJ2-7; D is perhaps TRBD2 (5 bases). Germline V CDR1 and CDR2: LGHDT, YNNKEL (reference sequence). Trimming took off 2 bases at V and 3 bases at J, with 14 bases between the two ends. The CDR3 is 15 residues long. CDR3 loop: CASSQPQAGGYEQYF. The CDR3 DNA follows: TGTGCCAGCAGCCAACCCCAGGCGGGTGGCTACGAGCAGTACTTC.

This rearrangement joins TRBV7-2 to TRBJ2-7; D perhaps matches TRBD2 (5 bases). The CDR3 has 14 residues. The germline V gene has CDR1 SGHTA and CDR2 FQGNSA. V shed 4 bases and J shed 2 bases, with 12 bases lying between them. The DNA of the CDR3 is TGTGCCAGCAGCTCGACGGGATCCGCCTACGAGCAGTACTTC. Translating gives CASSSTGSAYEQYF.

In its sample, this clonotype was seen a few times. The chain carries TRBV19 and TRBJ1-1; D is possibly TRBD1 (6 bases). The CDR3 consists of 14 residues. CDR1 is LNHDA, CDR2 SQIVND, per germline (reference sequence). V was pared by 1 base and J by 4 bases, with 10 bases between. The CDR3 protein is CASSIGGQPTEAFF. CDR3 nucleotides: TGTGCCAGTAGTATAGGAGGACAGCCCACTGAAGCTTTCTTT.

This CDR3 is CSVTTGGFSRETQYF. In DNA, the CDR3 is TGCAGCGTCACAACAGGGGGCTTCAGCAGAGAGACCCAGTACTTC. The V and J genes are TRBV29-1 and TRBJ2-5, with 9 bases aligning to TRBD1. V lost 6 bases to trimming and J lost 4 bases; unmatched junction nucleotides: 12. CDR3 size: 15 residues. Germline V gene sequence: CDR1 SQVTM, CDR2 ANQGSEA. Full variable domain (outside the CDR3, taken from reference TRBV29-1 and TRBJ2-5): SAVISQKPSRDICQRGTSLTIQCQVDSQVTMMFWYRQQPGQSLTLIATANQGSEATYESGFVIDKFPISRPNLTFSTLTVSNMSPEDSSIYLCSVTTGGFSRETQYFGPGTRLLVL.

This clonotype occurred many times. The chain employs TRBV12-3 or TRBV12-4 and TRBJ1-6; possible D gene TRBD1, 5 bases. Trimming stripped 5 bases from V and 7 bases from J, with 12 bases between. The CDR3 loop spans 14 amino acids. The CDR3 protein is CASSQSTVNSPLHF. CDR3 bases: TGTGCCAGCAGTCAATCGACAGTAAATTCACCCCTCCACTTT.

The rearrangement joins TRBV5-1 to TRBJ2-3; 7 bases are shared with TRBD1. This CDR3 is 16 amino acids long. Germline V gives CDR1 SGHRS, CDR2 YFSETQ. V trimming: 1 base; J trimming: 2 bases; junction bases outside the gene matches: 7. This chain's CDR3 is CASSLTGAPNTDTQYF. CDR3 bases: TGCGCCAGCAGCTTGACAGGGGCGCCAAACACAGATACGCAGTATTTT.